This T cell receptor beta chain is drawn from a study of blood T cell repertoires in COVID-19. Study information: The United States, Italy and Spain provided the acute and convalescent COVID-19 samples. PBMCs, B-cell-depleted T cells, or T cells provided the cDNA or gDNA that made up the material.

The CDR3 runs 13 residues. Trimming cost V 6 bases and J 2 bases, with 11 bases left between them. The germline V gene encodes CDR1 ENHRY and CDR2 SYGVKD. As processed by the authors: Amplification with reference gene primers provided the estimates of nucleated cell counts. Assay used: immunoSEQ multiplex PCR; TCRdb lists only in-frame clones, some missing. That table is the source of V, J and clone size, and D and trimming were worked out from the DNA. The data hold approximately 290,000 clones, with around 89% observed a single time. The V gene is TRBV10-3, the J gene TRBJ2-7, with D maybe TRBD1 (7 bases). The sample was peripheral blood. The TCR originated in a young man with acute or convalescent COVID-19. CDR3 coding DNA: TGTGCCATCAGGCGGGACAGCGCCTACGAGCAGTACTTC. Residues: CAIRRDSAYEQYF.